This TCR beta chain derives from a study of shared clonotypes between healthy human individuals. Whole-study findings and limits: Although depth was large, rarefaction showed that sequencing of the sorted subsets was incomplete. Few donors limited the genetic and exposure-history diversity represented.

Concerning this clone itself: The antigen is undetermined.

CDR1 is SNHLY and CDR2 is FYNNEI in the germline V gene. This CDR3 region has 14 residues. Between the trimmed V and J ends, which lost 3 bases and 5 bases, there was a span of 11 bases. The split of CD4+ cells yielded CD45RA+ naive and CD45RA-negative memory subsets. Original analysis: Filtering differed, since immunoSEQ gave only junction sequences and no quality scores. Using immunoSEQ multiplex PCR, the repertoire was profiled, and TCRdb retains in-frame clones only, with some absent. V and J calls plus clone size are reproduced from that table; the DNA served to infer D and trimming. Of about a million clones in the sample, around 76% were seen once.

The receptor comes from a man aged 18 to 29 in good health. The sequencing sample was made of memory CD4+ T cells sorted from blood. Indicated subset: CD45RA-negative fraction. This chain links TRBV2 with TRBJ1-5; D might be TRBD1 (6 bases). CDR3 bases: TGTGCCAGCAGTGATTTGGGGGCAGATCAGCCCCAGCATTTT. This sequence encodes CASSDLGADQPQHF.